Each of the 30 T cell receptor beta chains below was sequenced from the same sample in a study of lymphopenia after photon versus proton radiotherapy. Only in-frame clones appear in the TCRdb table, and some are missing; sequencing was by immunoSEQ multiplex PCR. The table has 55,000 to 70,000 clones, approximately 83% seen once. This sample comprised peripheral blood, obtained from a patient treated with photon-based radiotherapy. All receptors derive from a man aged 40-55 years with gastric cancer.

The chain combines TRBV7-2 with TRBJ2-7, with TRBD1 as a possible D gene (5 bases). CDR3 size: 16 residues. Germline values: CDR1 SGHTA, CDR2 FQGNSA. V was cut by 1 base and J by 6 bases, with 19 bases left in between. DNA for the CDR3: TGTGCCAGCAGCTTAGGTGTTGCGCAGGGAAGGGGCGAGCAGTACTTC. Its translation: CASSLGVAQGRGEQYF.

The chain carries TRBV7-9 and TRBJ1-4; no clear D gene. Germline CDR1 is SEHNR and CDR2 is FQNEAQ (reference sequence). The V gene lost 5 bases and the J gene lost 0 bases, with 1 base spanning the gap. The CDR3 has 12 residues. The chain's CDR3 is CASSTTNEKLFF. The CDR3 nucleotides are TGTGCCAGCAGCACAACTAATGAAAAACTGTTTTTT.

The CDR3 bases are TGCGCCAGCAGCCAAGAGCGGGGGGGCCAAGAGACCCAGTACTTC. It translates to CASSQERGGQETQYF. The V gene is TRBV4-3, the J gene TRBJ2-5; 9 bases are shared with TRBD2. Germline V gene data show CDR1 as LGHNA and CDR2 as YSLEER. The CDR3 contains 15 residues. With 0 bases clipped from V and 1 base from J, the junction kept 0 bases outside the gene matches.

In this sample, this clone turned up a few times. The rearrangement joins TRBV7-9 to TRBJ2-2, with a weak D call TRBD1 (6 bases). The CDR3 sequence is 15 residues long. The V end lost 3 bases, the J end lost 0 bases, and 8 bases lay between the germline ends. Germline V lookup: CDR1 SEHNR, CDR2 FQNEAQ (reference sequence). CDR3 DNA sequence: TGTGCCAGCAGCTTTGGACAGACGAACACCGGGGAGCTGTTTTTT. Residues: CASSFGQTNTGELFF.

V gene TRBV4-1 combines with J gene TRBJ1-2; D is unresolved. V was clipped by 1 base and J by 2 bases, with 8 bases between them. The CDR3 spans 14 residues. The germline gives CDR1 MGHRA, CDR2 YSYEKL. In nucleotides, the CDR3 is TGCGCCAGCAGCCAAGGGGTGGAGAACTATGGCTACACCTTC. It codes for CASSQGVENYGYTF.

The chain combines TRBV9 with TRBJ2-2, with D unresolved. V was trimmed by 0 bases and J by 6 bases, leaving 9 bases between them. Germline CDR1 SGDLS, CDR2 YYNGEE. The CDR3 covers 14 residues. CDR3 DNA sequence: TGTGCCAGCAGCGTAGTGGGGAAACCCGGGGAGCTGTTTTTT. This encodes CASSVVGKPGELFF.

The chain uses TRBV29-1 and TRBJ2-3; 9 positions agree with TRBD2. Germline CDR1 and CDR2: SQVTM and ANQGSEA. V shed 8 bases, J shed 1 base, and the junction held 7 bases outside the gene matches. The CDR3 consists of 14 residues. The CDR3 DNA follows: TGCAGCACCCGAAGACTAGCGGGCACAGATACGCAGTATTTT. Translation: CSTRRLAGTDTQYF.

This sequence joins TRBV9 and TRBJ2-1, with 11 bases lining up with TRBD2. V shed 0 bases and J 7 bases; nucleotides not matched to a gene: 3. The CDR3 consists of 15 residues. Germline V gene sequence: CDR1 SGDLS, CDR2 YYNGEE. CDR3 region: CASSVVAGGRNEQFF. The CDR3 bases are TGTGCCAGCAGCGTAGTAGCGGGGGGGCGTAATGAGCAGTTCTTC.

V and J are TRBV6-5 and TRBJ1-1; no definite D call. Germline CDR1 MNHEY, CDR2 SVGAGI. The CDR3 contains 15 residues. V lost 0 bases, J lost 2 bases, and 10 bases lay in between. In nucleotides, the CDR3 is TGTGCCAGCAGTTACTCATCCCTTATTAACACTGAAGCTTTCTTT. This encodes CASSYSSLINTEAFF.

The V call is TRBV11-2, the J call TRBJ1-4; possible D gene TRBD1, 6 bases. Trimming pared 3 bases from V and 7 bases from J, leaving 15 bases between. The CDR3 consists of 15 residues. CDR1 is SGHAT and CDR2 is FQNNGV in the germline V gene. CDR3 loop: CASSFGAGGGEKLFF. The CDR3 nucleotides read TGTGCCAGCAGCTTCGGAGCGGGGGGCGGTGAAAAACTGTTTTTT.

The V and J genes are TRBV4-3 and TRBJ2-3; 13 positions match TRBD2. From germline, CDR1 is LGHNA and CDR2 YSLEER. V lost 1 base to trimming and J lost 2 bases; unmatched junction nucleotides: 3. The CDR3 sequence is 17 residues long. The CDR3 sequence: CASSQGLAGGPTDTQYF. In DNA, the CDR3 is TGCGCCAGCAGCCAAGGACTAGCGGGGGGCCCCACAGATACGCAGTATTTT.

The CDR3 reads CASSPQVGGNSPLHF. The CDR3 DNA follows: TGCGCCAGCAGCCCCCAGGTAGGGGGGAATTCACCCCTCCACTTT. V is TRBV4-3 and J is TRBJ1-6; D perhaps matches TRBD1 (6 bases). The germline V gene has CDR1 LGHNA and CDR2 YSLEER. The CDR3 extends over 15 amino acids. V lost 4 bases and J lost 7, with 14 bases in between.

This clone was observed a single time. The chain couples TRBV19 to TRBJ2-7, with D possibly matching TRBD1 (6 bases). V lost 6 bases and J 5 bases, leaving 11 bases between the germline ends. The CDR3 is made up of 12 amino acids. In germline, CDR1 is LNHDA, CDR2 SQIVND (reference sequence). The CDR3: CASRQGGNEQYF. The CDR3 bases are TGTGCCAGTAGACAGGGCGGAAACGAGCAGTACTTC.

CDR3 amino acids: CASTTGGAGEKLFF. The CDR3 DNA reads TGTGCCAGCACCACAGGGGGCGCCGGGGAAAAACTGTTTTTT. The gene calls are TRBV6-1 and TRBJ1-4; 9 bases are a match to TRBD1. The germline CDR1 and CDR2 sequences are MNHNS and SASEGT. J gave up 8 bases and V 7 bases, and 8 bases lay outside the gene matches. CDR3 length: 14 residues.

The chain recombines TRBV4-2 with TRBJ2-5; TRBD2 agrees at 8 bases. Germline V gene sequence: CDR1 LGHNA, CDR2 YNFKEQ. With V trimmed by 1 base and J by 5 bases, 12 bases remained unmatched. The CDR3 loop spans 17 amino acids. The CDR3 spells CASSQGASRGAGETQYF. The CDR3 DNA reads as TGTGCCAGCAGCCAAGGGGCTTCGCGGGGGGCCGGGGAGACCCAGTACTTC.

This chain uses TRBV25-1 with TRBJ2-6; D gene ambiguous. The length of the CDR3 is 14 residues. Germline assignment: CDR1 MGHDK and CDR2 SYGVNS. V lost 3 bases and J lost 4, with 7 bases in between. Written as DNA, the CDR3 is TGTGCCAGCAGTGAGTCGGCCGGGGCCAACGTCCTGACTTTC. Translating gives CASSESAGANVLTF.

The chain uses TRBV30 and TRBJ2-6, with D possibly being TRBD1 (5 bases). V was clipped by 2 bases and J by 2 bases, with 13 bases between them. CDR3 length equals 16 residues. Looked up from germline, CDR1 is GTSNPN and CDR2 is SVGIG (reference sequence). CDR3 sequence reads: CAWSINRLAGANVLTF. DNA for the CDR3: TGTGCCTGGAGTATCAACAGGTTGGCTGGGGCCAACGTCCTGACTTTC.

J is TRBJ2-2 and V is TRBV2; 8 bases line up with TRBD1. V was pared by 6 bases and J by 3 bases, with 9 bases of the junction left unmatched. Germline CDR1 SNHLY, CDR2 FYNNEI. The CDR3 has 16 amino acids. The CDR3 DNA reads as TGTGCCAGCAGAACAGACAGGGGAATAGACACCGGGGAGCTGTTTTTT. Translating it yields CASRTDRGIDTGELFF. Variable domain in full (rest from reference TRBV2 and TRBJ2-2): EPEVTQTPSHQVTQMGQEVILRCVPISNHLYFYWYRQILGQKVEFLVSFYNNEISEKSEIFDDQFSVERPDGSNFTLKIRSTKLEDSAMYFCASRTDRGIDTGELFFGEGSRLTVL.

On this clone: One end of the junction is discordant with germline, which a read error may explain. V gene TRBV27 combines with J gene TRBJ2-1, with TRBD2 identical over 11 bases. This CDR3 has 18 amino acids. CDR1 and CDR2 from the germline V gene are MNHEY and SMNVEV (reference sequence). The CDR3 reads CASRRLAGGVGVYSEQFF. Here the CDR3 DNA reads TGTGCCAGCAGGAGGCTAGCGGGGGGCGTGGGAGTGTACAGTGAGCAGTTCTTC.

The chain is built from TRBV11-2 and TRBJ1-1, with D possibly being TRBD1 (6 bases). This CDR3 has 14 residues. Per germline, CDR1 SGHAT and CDR2 FQNNGV. Deletions cut 5 bases from V and 5 bases from J, with 15 bases between. The CDR3 reads CASSRGGGRTEAFF. The CDR3 coding sequence is TGTGCCAGCAGCAGGGGAGGGGGGAGGACTGAAGCTTTCTTT.

The chain couples TRBV20-1 to TRBJ2-5; weak D call: TRBD2 (6 bases). The CDR3 is 11 residues long. V was cut by 7 bases and J by 5 bases, with 11 bases left in between. Germline CDR1 reads DFQATT; CDR2 reads SNEGSKA (reference sequence). CDR3 amino acids: CSGGVGETQYF. The CDR3 DNA reads TGCAGTGGCGGGGTGGGGGAGACCCAGTACTTC.

This clone is a singleton in its sample. V is TRBV30 and J is TRBJ1-4; D unresolved. The germline gives CDR1 GTSNPN, CDR2 SVGIG (reference sequence). The CDR3 has 12 residues. V was trimmed by 1 base and J by 7 bases, leaving 7 bases between them. The chain's CDR3 is CAWSGATEKLFF. The CDR3 DNA follows: TGTGCCTGGAGTGGAGCGACTGAAAAACTGTTTTTT.

The chain joins TRBV7-9 to TRBJ1-1, with D unclear. This CDR3 is 14 amino acids long. The V and J ends lost 0 bases and 1 base respectively, with 6 bases between them. Germline V CDR1 and CDR2: SEHNR, FQNEAQ (reference sequence). CDR3 amino acids: CASSLAATNTEAFF. The CDR3 nucleotides are TGTGCCAGCAGCTTAGCGGCCACGAACACTGAAGCTTTCTTT.

This chain links TRBV6-5 with TRBJ2-1, with D uncertain. V lost 2 bases, J lost 0 bases, and 2 bases lay in between. Germline V lookup: CDR1 MNHEY, CDR2 SVGAGI. The CDR3 is 13 residues long. The CDR3 sequence: CASSYTSYNEQFF. The CDR3 region has the DNA TGTGCCAGCAGTTACACCTCCTACAATGAGCAGTTCTTC.

The chain employs TRBV19 and TRBJ2-1, with D unresolved. The CDR3 extends over 15 amino acids. The germline CDR1 and CDR2 sequences are LNHDA and SQIVND (reference sequence). Trimming took off 1 base at V and 5 bases at J, with 12 bases between the two ends. In DNA, the CDR3 is TGTGCCAGTAGTATAGTCCGGCTCTCGGACAATGAGCAGTTCTTC. Protein sequence: CASSIVRLSDNEQFF.

The gene calls are TRBV6-5 and TRBJ1-1; D is unresolved. V was trimmed by 5 bases and J by 2 bases, leaving 6 bases between them. Germline CDR1 is MNHEY and CDR2 is SVGAGI. The CDR3 extends over 12 amino acids. The CDR3 nucleotides read TGTGCCAGCAGTCCGTCTAACACTGAAGCTTTCTTT. Translating gives CASSPSNTEAFF.

Here the CDR3 reads CASSLPGGTDTQYF. The DNA of the CDR3 is TGCGCCAGCAGCTTGCCTGGCGGCACAGATACGCAGTATTTT. The chain couples TRBV5-1 to TRBJ2-3; D gene ambiguous. The germline V gene has CDR1 SGHRS and CDR2 YFSETQ. The CDR3 length is 14 residues. The ends were cut back, 1 base at V and 1 base at J, with 7 bases in the middle.

The V call is TRBV6-1, the J call TRBJ1-5; 8 bases agree with TRBD1. CDR1 and CDR2 (germline): MNHNS, SASEGT. This CDR3 contains 15 residues. With V trimmed by 7 bases and J by 2 bases, 7 bases remained unmatched. As DNA, the CDR3 is TGTGCCAGCACTCAGGGGGCAATACGCAATCAGCCCCAGCATTTT. It is translated as CASTQGAIRNQPQHF.

The chain carries TRBV19 and TRBJ1-3; D remains ambiguous. Germline V gene lookup returns CDR1 LNHDA and CDR2 SQIVND (reference sequence). Trimming shortened V by 7 bases and J by 3 bases, and 13 bases separated the two germline ends. CDR3 length: 14 residues. This CDR3 is CASNTRYYGNTIYF. The CDR3 DNA sequence: TGTGCCAGTAACACGCGTTATTATGGAAACACCATATATTTT.

The sample holds one count of this clone. V gene TRBV7-2 combines with J gene TRBJ2-3; 8 bases match TRBD1. This CDR3 spans 13 amino acids. Germline V lookup: CDR1 SGHTA, CDR2 FQGNSA. The trim removed 3 bases at V and 6 bases at J, leaving 2 bases unmatched. The CDR3 bases are TGTGCCAGCAGCTTGGACAGGGCGGATACGCAGTATTTT. It specifies CASSLDRADTQYF.